A selection of T cell receptor beta chains follows, all from one sample in a study of blood T cell repertoires in COVID-19. Generated by immunoSEQ multiplex PCR, the TCRdb table keeps only in-frame clones and is missing some. The sample contains a few hundred thousand clones, just over 85% of which appear only once. Input material: PBMCs or T cells enriched from blood (not recorded which). Source of these receptors: a woman aged 18-29 years who had recovered from COVID-19. Both conserved end residues are part of each CDR3. A D gene is named only where the DNA matches it firmly. Clone size, where shown, is once, few, many, or a class for clones that have expanded.

j_call clone_size v_call d_call cdr3_nt cdr3_aa
TRBJ1-1 . TRBV19 . TGTGCCAGTATTGAGTCCTCGGGGGGGATAGGCACTGAAGCTTTCTTT CASIESSGGIGTEAFF
TRBJ2-7 . TRBV19 TRBD2 TGTGCCACTTCTAGCGGTGTCGTGGGGTTAGAGCAGTACTTC CATSSGVVGLEQYF
TRBJ1-5 . TRBV28 . TGTGCCAGCATAGGAGTGGAACAGCCCCAGCATTTT CASIGVEQPQHF
TRBJ2-3 . TRBV6-5 . TGTGCCAGCAGTTACGAGGGGGGGAACACAGATACGCAGTATTTT CASSYEGGNTDTQYF
TRBJ2-3 . TRBV6-5 . TGTGCCAGCAGTAATGGACTGGGGGATACGCAGTATTTT CASSNGLGDTQYF
TRBJ1-1 . TRBV18 TRBD1 TGTGCCAGCTCATCTAACCTGGACAGGGGCGGACCTACTGAAGCTTTCTTT CASSSNLDRGGPTEAFF
TRBJ1-3 . TRBV4-2 . TGTGCCAGCAGCCGGGACAAACTAGACACCATATATTTT CASSRDKLDTIYF
TRBJ1-5 . TRBV18 TRBD1 TGTGCCAGCTCACCACAGGGGGCGGAGCCCCAGCATTTT CASSPQGAEPQHF
TRBJ1-3 . TRBV13 . TGTGCCAGCAGGGTTATGAAGGGGGTCTCTGGAAACACCATATATTTT CASRVMKGVSGNTIYF
TRBJ1-6 . TRBV9 TRBD1 TGTGCCAGCAGCGGTGACAGGGGTTATAATTCACCCCTCCACTTT CASSGDRGYNSPLHF
TRBJ1-1 . TRBV19 . TGTGCCAGTAGTTCCGATGGGGAGGAAAACACTGAAGCTTTCTTT CASSSDGEENTEAFF
TRBJ1-1 . TRBV5-1 . TGCGCCAGCGGATTTCAGGGGAACACTGAAGCTTTCTTT CASGFQGNTEAFF
TRBJ1-3 few TRBV28 . TGTGCCAGCGGAACGCACGGGGCTGGAAACACCATATATTTT CASGTHGAGNTIYF
TRBJ2-7 once TRBV15 TRBD2 TGTGCCACCAGCAGAGTATGGGGGAGGGCAGACGAGCAGTACTTC CATSRVWGRADEQYF